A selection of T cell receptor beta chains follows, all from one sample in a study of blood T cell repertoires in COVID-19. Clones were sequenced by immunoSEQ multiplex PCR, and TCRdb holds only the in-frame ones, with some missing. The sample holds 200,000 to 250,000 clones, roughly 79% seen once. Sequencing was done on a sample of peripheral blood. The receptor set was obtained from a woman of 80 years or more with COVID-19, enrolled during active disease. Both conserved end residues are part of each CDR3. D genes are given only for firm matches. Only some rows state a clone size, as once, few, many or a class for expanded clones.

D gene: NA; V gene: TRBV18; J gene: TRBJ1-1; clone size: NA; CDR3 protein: CASSPPDGEAFF; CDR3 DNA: TGTGCCAGCTCACCACCAGACGGGGAAGCTTTCTTT
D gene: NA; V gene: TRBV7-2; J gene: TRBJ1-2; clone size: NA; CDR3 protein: CASSLGELRGYTF; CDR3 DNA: TGTGCCAGCAGCCTAGGGGAGTTACGGGGCTACACCTTC
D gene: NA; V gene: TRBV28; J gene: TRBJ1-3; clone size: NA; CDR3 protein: CASNRNDITGNTIYF; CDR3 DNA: TGTGCCAGCAATCGAAACGACATAACTGGAAACACCATATATTTT
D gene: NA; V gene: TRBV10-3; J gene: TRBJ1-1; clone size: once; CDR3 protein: CAIRRGAAEAFF; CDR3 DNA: TGTGCCATCAGGCGGGGGGCGGCTGAAGCTTTCTTT
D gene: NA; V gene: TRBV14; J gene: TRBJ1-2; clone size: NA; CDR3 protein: CASSQKGSSYGYTF; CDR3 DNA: TGTGCCAGCAGCCAAAAGGGGTCGTCCTATGGCTACACCTTC
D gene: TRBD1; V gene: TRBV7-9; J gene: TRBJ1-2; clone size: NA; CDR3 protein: CASSFPDRGRYTF; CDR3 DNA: TGTGCCAGCAGCTTCCCGGACAGGGGACGCTACACCTTC
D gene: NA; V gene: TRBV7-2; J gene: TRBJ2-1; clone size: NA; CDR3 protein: CASTSGGQNEQFF; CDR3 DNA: TGTGCCAGCACCTCCGGGGGGCAGAATGAGCAGTTCTTC
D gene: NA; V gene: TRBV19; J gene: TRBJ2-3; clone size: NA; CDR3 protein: CASSGRPGVLLTDTQYF; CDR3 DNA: TGTGCCAGTAGTGGACGACCAGGGGTCCTTCTCACAGATACGCAGTATTTT
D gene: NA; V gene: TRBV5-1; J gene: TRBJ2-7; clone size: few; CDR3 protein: CASSLSSSYEQYF; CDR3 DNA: TGCGCCAGCAGCTTATCCAGTTCCTACGAGCAGTACTTC
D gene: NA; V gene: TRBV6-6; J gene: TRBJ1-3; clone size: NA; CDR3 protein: CASSQTGGNTIYF; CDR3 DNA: TGTGCCAGCAGCCAGACAGGTGGAAACACCATATATTTT
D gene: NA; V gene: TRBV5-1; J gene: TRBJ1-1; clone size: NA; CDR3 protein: CASSLTAGTEAFF; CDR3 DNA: TGCGCCAGCAGCTTGACCGCCGGCACTGAAGCTTTCTTT
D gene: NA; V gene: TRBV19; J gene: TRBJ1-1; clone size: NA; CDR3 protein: CASRGAGAGALNTEAFF; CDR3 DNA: TGTGCCAGTAGGGGGGCGGGGGCAGGCGCCCTGAACACTGAAGCTTTCTTT
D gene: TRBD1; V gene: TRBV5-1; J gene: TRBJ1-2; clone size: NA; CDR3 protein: CASHSSGQGDLYGYTF; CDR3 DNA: TGCGCCAGCCACAGTTCAGGACAGGGAGACTTATATGGCTACACCTTC
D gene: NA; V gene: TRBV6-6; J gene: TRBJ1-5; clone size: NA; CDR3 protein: CASSRGRDLSNQPQHF; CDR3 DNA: TGTGCCAGCAGTCGAGGGAGGGACCTCAGCAATCAGCCCCAGCATTTT
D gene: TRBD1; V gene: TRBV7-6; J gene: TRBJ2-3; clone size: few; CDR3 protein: CASSPTGAGTDTQYF; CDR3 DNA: TGTGCCAGCAGCCCAACAGGGGCCGGCACAGATACGCAGTATTTT
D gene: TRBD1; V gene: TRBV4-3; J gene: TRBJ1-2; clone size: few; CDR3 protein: CASSQGTGSNYGYTF; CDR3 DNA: TGCGCCAGCAGCCAAGGGACAGGGTCTAACTATGGCTACACCTTC
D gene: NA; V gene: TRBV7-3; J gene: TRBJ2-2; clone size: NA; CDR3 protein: CASSLNRVPGELFF; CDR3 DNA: TGTGCCAGCAGCCTAAACAGGGTCCCCGGGGAGCTGTTTTTT
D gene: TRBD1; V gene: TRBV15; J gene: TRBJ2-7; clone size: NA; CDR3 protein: CATSRDYGRQGDYEQYF; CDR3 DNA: TGTGCCACCAGCAGAGATTATGGGCGACAGGGCGACTACGAGCAGTACTTC
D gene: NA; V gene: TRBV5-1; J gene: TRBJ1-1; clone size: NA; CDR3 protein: CASARGGDTEAFF; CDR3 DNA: TGCGCCAGCGCCCGAGGGGGTGACACTGAAGCTTTCTTT
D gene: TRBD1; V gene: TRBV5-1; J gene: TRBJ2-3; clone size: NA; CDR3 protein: CASSLDPVGQGANTQYF; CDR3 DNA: TGCGCCAGCAGCTTGGATCCCGTGGGACAGGGGGCAAATACGCAGTATTTT
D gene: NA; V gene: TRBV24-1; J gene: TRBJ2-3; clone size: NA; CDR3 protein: CATSEGGAVTDTQYF; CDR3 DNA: TGTGCCACCAGTGAGGGCGGGGCTGTCACAGATACGCAGTATTTT
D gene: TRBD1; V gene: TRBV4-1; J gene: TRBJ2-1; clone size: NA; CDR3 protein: CASRDFDRASYNEQFF; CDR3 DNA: TGCGCCAGCCGCGACTTCGACAGGGCATCCTACAATGAGCAGTTCTTC
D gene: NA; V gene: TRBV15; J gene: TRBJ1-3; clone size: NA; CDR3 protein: CATSTREKSSGNTIYF; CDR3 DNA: TGTGCCACCAGCACTAGGGAGAAGAGCTCTGGAAACACCATATATTTT
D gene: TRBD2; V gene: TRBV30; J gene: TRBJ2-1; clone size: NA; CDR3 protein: CAWSPRLAGTIGGEQFF; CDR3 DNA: TGTGCCTGGAGTCCACGACTAGCGGGGACGATTGGGGGTGAGCAGTTCTTC
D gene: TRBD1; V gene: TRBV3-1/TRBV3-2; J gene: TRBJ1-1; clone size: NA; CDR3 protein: CASSQARTGGITTEAFF; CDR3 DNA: TGTGCCAGCAGCCAAGCCCGGACAGGCGGCATAACGACTGAAGCTTTCTTT
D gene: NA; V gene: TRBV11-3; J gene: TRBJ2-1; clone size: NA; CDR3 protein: CASSLRGGWEQFF; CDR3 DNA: TGTGCCAGCAGCTTACGCGGGGGCTGGGAGCAGTTCTTC
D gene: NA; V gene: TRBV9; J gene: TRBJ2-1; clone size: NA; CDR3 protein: CASSVGRPFSFGQFF; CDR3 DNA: TGTGCCAGCAGCGTAGGCAGGCCTTTTTCATTTGGGCAGTTCTTC
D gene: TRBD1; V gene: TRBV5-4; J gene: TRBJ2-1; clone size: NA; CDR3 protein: CASSWDRREQFF; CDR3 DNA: TGTGCCAGCAGCTGGGACAGGCGTGAGCAGTTCTTC
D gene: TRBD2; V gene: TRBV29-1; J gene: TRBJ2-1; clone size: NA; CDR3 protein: CSSAGGPYGGYNEQFF; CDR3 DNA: TGCAGCTCAGCGGGAGGGCCGTACGGGGGATACAATGAGCAGTTCTTC
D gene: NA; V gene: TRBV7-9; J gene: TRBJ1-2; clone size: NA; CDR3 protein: CASSLLGGTRGYTF; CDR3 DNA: TGTGCCAGCAGCTTATTAGGGGGAACACGGGGCTACACCTTC
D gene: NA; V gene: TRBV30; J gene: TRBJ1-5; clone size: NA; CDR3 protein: CAWSLLGLEVPQHF; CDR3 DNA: TGTGCCTGGAGTTTACTGGGACTTGAGGTGCCCCAGCATTTT
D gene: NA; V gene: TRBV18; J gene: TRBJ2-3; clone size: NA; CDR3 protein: CASSPKGEYADTQYF; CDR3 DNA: TGTGCCAGCTCGCCTAAAGGGGAATACGCAGATACGCAGTATTTT
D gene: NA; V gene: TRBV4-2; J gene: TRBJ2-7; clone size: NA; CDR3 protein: CASRTSTDYEQYF; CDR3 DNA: TGTGCCAGCAGAACCTCGACAGACTACGAGCAGTACTTC
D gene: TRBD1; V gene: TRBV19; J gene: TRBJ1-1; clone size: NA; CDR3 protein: CASSKVGTGRFCLF; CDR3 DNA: TGTGCCAGTAGTAAAGTAGGGACAGGAAGATTTTGCCTCTTT
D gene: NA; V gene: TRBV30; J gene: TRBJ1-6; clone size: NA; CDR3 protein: CAWRGWSGGNSPLHF; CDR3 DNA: TGTGCCTGGAGGGGCTGGAGTGGGGGCAATTCACCCCTCCACTTT
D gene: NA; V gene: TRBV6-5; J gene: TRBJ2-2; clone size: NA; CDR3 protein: CASTNRVPNTGELFF; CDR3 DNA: TGTGCCAGCACTAACAGGGTACCGAACACCGGGGAGCTGTTTTTT
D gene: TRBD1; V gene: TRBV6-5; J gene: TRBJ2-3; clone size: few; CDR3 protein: CASRPGQGTDTQYF; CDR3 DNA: TGTGCCAGCAGGCCGGGACAGGGGACAGATACGCAGTATTTT
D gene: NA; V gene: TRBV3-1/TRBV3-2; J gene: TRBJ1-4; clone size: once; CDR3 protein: CASSYAGGGEKLFF; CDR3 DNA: TGTGCCAGCAGCTACGCGGGTGGAGGGGAAAAACTGTTTTTT
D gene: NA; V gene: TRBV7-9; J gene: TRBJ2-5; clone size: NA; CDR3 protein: CASSWSKVLGGETQYF; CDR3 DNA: TGTGCCAGCAGCTGGAGCAAGGTTTTAGGTGGAGAGACCCAGTACTTC
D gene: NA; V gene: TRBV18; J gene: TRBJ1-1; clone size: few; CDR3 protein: CASSLAGTPEAFF; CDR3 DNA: TGTGCCAGCTCACTAGCCGGGACACCTGAAGCTTTCTTT
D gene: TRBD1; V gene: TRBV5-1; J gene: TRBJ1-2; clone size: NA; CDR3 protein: CASSFDRGYGYTF; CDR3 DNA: TGCGCCAGCAGCTTTGACAGGGGGTATGGCTACACCTTC
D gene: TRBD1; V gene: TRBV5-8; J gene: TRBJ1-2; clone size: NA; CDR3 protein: CASTDRALLNYGYTF; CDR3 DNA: TGTGCCAGCACCGACAGGGCCTTGTTGAACTATGGCTACACCTTC